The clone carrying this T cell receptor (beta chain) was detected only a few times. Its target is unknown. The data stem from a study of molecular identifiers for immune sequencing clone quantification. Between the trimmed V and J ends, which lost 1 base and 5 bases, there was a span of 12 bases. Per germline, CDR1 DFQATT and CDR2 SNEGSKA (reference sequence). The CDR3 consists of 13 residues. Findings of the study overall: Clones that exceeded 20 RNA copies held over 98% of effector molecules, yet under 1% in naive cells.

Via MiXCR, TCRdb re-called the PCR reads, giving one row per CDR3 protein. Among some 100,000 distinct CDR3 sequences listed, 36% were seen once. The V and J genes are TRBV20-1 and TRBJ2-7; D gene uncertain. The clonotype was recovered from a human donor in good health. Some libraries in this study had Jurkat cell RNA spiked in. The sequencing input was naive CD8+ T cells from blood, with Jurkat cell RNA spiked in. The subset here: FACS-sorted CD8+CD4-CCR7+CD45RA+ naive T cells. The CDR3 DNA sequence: TGCAGTGCTAGAGTCCCGTCGATCGACGAGCAGTACTTC. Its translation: CSARVPSIDEQYF.